This passage covers 30 T cell receptor beta chains from one sample sequenced in a study of blood T cells in healthy people across ages. A second roughly 7 to 11 cycle PCR used barcoded and J-beta primers. Using its own MiXCR run on the 5' RACE reads, TCRdb lists one record per CDR3 protein. Of roughly 1,000,000 distinct CDR3 sequences in the sample, around 27% were seen once. The same specimen was also included in a second study, on T cells of mothers and their children.

Sequencing used blood. The source of these receptors is a girl aged 2-15 years in good health.

This clonotype has only a few counts. This chain links TRBV6-2 or TRBV6-3 with TRBJ2-3; possible D gene TRBD2, 6 bases. From germline, CDR1 is MNHEY and CDR2 SVGEGT. Trimming cost V 10 bases and J 0 bases, with 17 bases left between them. CDR3 length equals 15 residues. The CDR3 DNA sequence: TGTGCCATCATGACCTTAGCGGAAAGCACAGATACGCAGTATTTT. Translation: CAIMTLAESTDTQYF.

The rearrangement uses TRBV6-6 and TRBJ2-7; TRBD2 matches 10 bases. The ends lost 0 bases at V and 5 bases at J; junction bases unmatched: 7. Looked up from germline, CDR1 is MNHNY and CDR2 is SVGAGI (reference sequence). The CDR3 length is 16 residues. The CDR3 DNA follows: TGTGCCAGCAGTTACTCTCGGTCTAGCGGGGGCGACGAGCAGTACTTC. Translated, it gives CASSYSRSSGGDEQYF.

This clonotype was recorded a few times. Germline and junction disagree at one end, which may indicate a read error. The CDR3 DNA follows: TGTGCTAGCAGTTCGGACTGGAAAGAGACCCAGTACTTC. Translated, it gives CASSSDWKETQYF. V is TRBV7-2 and J is TRBJ2-5, with a possible D match to TRBD2 (5 bases). This CDR3 spans 13 amino acids. The germline gives CDR1 SGHTA, CDR2 FQGNSA. Complete variable domain (other parts from reference TRBV7-2 and TRBJ2-5): GAGVSQSPSNKVTEKGKDVELRCDPISGHTALYWYRQSLGQGLEFLIYFQGNSAPDKSGLPSDRFSAERTGGSVSTLTIQRTQQEDSAVYLCASSSDWKETQYFGPGTRLLVL.

The chain combines TRBV6-2 or TRBV6-3 with TRBJ2-1; 10 nucleotides line up with TRBD2. The ends lost 5 bases at V and 9 bases at J; junction bases unmatched: 4. CDR1 is MNHEY, CDR2 SVGEGT, per germline. CDR3 size: 13 residues. This chain's CDR3 is CASSSGGAGEQFF. In DNA, the CDR3 is TGTGCCAGCAGTAGCGGGGGGGCGGGTGAGCAGTTCTTC.

V usage is TRBV7-9 and J usage is TRBJ2-1; unclear D gene. The closer fit of TRBJ2-5 to the DNA end suggests the J call may be wrong. In germline, CDR1 is SEHNR, CDR2 FQNEAQ (reference sequence). The CDR3 contains 16 residues. The CDR3: CASSLLRASGGETQYF. CDR3 in DNA: TGTGCCAGCAGCTTACTTCGGGCTTCGGGCGGAGAGACCCAGTACTTC.

The V and J genes are TRBV20-1 and TRBJ2-1; D is ambiguous. Per the germline V gene, CDR1 is DFQATT and CDR2 is SNEGSKA (reference sequence). The V and J ends lost 3 bases and 6 bases respectively, with 9 bases between them. The CDR3 is made up of 12 amino acids. The CDR3 sequence is CSARKSTNEQFF. In DNA, the CDR3 is TGCAGTGCTAGGAAATCAACCAATGAGCAGTTCTTC.

V is TRBV29-1 and J is TRBJ2-3, with D unclear. The germline V gene encodes CDR1 SQVTM and CDR2 ANQGSEA. There are 13 residues in the CDR3. The V gene lost 6 bases and the J gene lost 2 bases, with 12 bases spanning the gap. Here the CDR3 reads CSVRPRFTDTQYF. The DNA for the CDR3 is TGCAGCGTCCGTCCCAGATTCACAGATACGCAGTATTTT.

This clonotype appeared once. The chain recombines TRBV11-2 with TRBJ2-7; 10 bases match TRBD2. The CDR3 contains 15 residues. V shed 8 bases and J 4 bases; nucleotides not matched to a gene: 11. Germline values: CDR1 SGHAT, CDR2 FQNNGV. CDR3 DNA: TGTGCCAGCTCTGTAACTAGCGGGGATGAATACGAGCAGTACTTC. It translates to CASSVTSGDEYEQYF. The variable domain in full, completed from reference TRBV11-2 and TRBJ2-7, reads EAGVAQSPRYKIIEKRQSVAFWCNPISGHATLYWYQQILGQGPKLLIQFQNNGVVDDSQLPKDRFSAERLKGVDSTLKIQPAKLEDSAVYLCASSVTSGDEYEQYFGPGTRLTVT.

The sample holds a few counts of this clonotype. V usage is TRBV7-9 and J usage is TRBJ1-1, with D possibly matching TRBD1 (6 bases). V lost 2 bases and J 0 bases, leaving 16 bases between the germline ends. Looked up from germline, CDR1 is SEHNR and CDR2 is FQNEAQ (reference sequence). There are 17 residues in the CDR3. In DNA, the CDR3 is TGTGCCAGCAGCTTATTCAGGGGTTTCTTCATGAACACTGAAGCTTTCTTT. As protein: CASSLFRGFFMNTEAFF.

This clonotype was picked up a small number of times. The J gene is TRBJ2-1, the V gene TRBV12-5; possible D gene TRBD2, 6 bases. The CDR3 loop spans 15 amino acids. V was cut by 7 bases and J by 0 bases, with 13 bases left in between. Germline V gene lookup returns CDR1 LGHNT and CDR2 FRNRAP. Here the CDR3 reads CASAPGRSSYNEQFF. CDR3 sequence (DNA): TGTGCTAGTGCCCCAGGGAGGAGCTCCTACAATGAGCAGTTCTTC.

The chain combines TRBV12-5 with TRBJ2-5; D gene uncertain. V was shortened by 7 bases and J by 0 bases, with 18 bases between the two germline ends. This CDR3 comprises 16 residues. Germline CDR1 LGHNT, CDR2 FRNRAP. CDR3 in amino acids: CASAQPPPLYQETQYF. CDR3 DNA: TGTGCTAGTGCCCAACCTCCCCCCTTGTACCAAGAGACCCAGTACTTC.

The chain uses TRBV7-9 and TRBJ1-2; D is possibly TRBD1 (5 bases). This CDR3 is built from 13 residues. Germline V gene sequence: CDR1 SEHNR, CDR2 FQNEAQ (reference sequence). V was shortened by 2 bases and J by 8 bases, with 12 bases between the two germline ends. CDR3: CASSLPSQGGYTF. The CDR3 nucleotides read TGTGCCAGCAGCTTACCCAGTCAGGGCGGCTACACCTTC.

The chain employs TRBV12-5 and TRBJ2-5; D is ambiguous. Judging by the DNA end, TRBJ2-1 fits better; the J call may be wrong. CDR1 and CDR2 from the germline V gene are LGHNT and FRNRAP. This CDR3 has 14 residues. The CDR3 nucleotides are TGTGCTAGTGGTTTGGTTGAGGTTTTCAATGAGCAGTTCTTC. Translation gives CASGLVEVFNEQFF.

V usage is TRBV7-2 and J usage is TRBJ1-5; TRBD1 matches at 7 bases. Germline lookup yields CDR1 SGHTA and CDR2 FQGNSA. This CDR3 spans 15 amino acids. The V and J ends lost 5 bases and 2 bases, in that order; junction bases with no gene match: 6. This CDR3 is CASSPSGTGNQPQHF. DNA of the CDR3: TGTGCCAGCAGCCCATCAGGGACAGGCAATCAGCCCCAGCATTTT. Using reference TRBV7-2 and TRBJ1-5 for the parts outside the CDR3, the full variable domain is GAGVSQSPSNKVTEKGKDVELRCDPISGHTALYWYRQSLGQGLEFLIYFQGNSAPDKSGLPSDRFSAERTGGSVSTLTIQRTQQEDSAVYLCASSPSGTGNQPQHFGDGTRLSIL.

This clonotype was recorded a few times. The genes are TRBV29-1 and TRBJ2-7, with a weak D call TRBD1 (6 bases). The CDR3 contains 14 residues. The V gene lost 4 bases and the J gene lost 2 bases, with 15 bases spanning the gap. Germline V gene lookup returns CDR1 SQVTM and CDR2 ANQGSEA. CDR3 sequence (DNA): TGCAGCGTTGCCCAACGACAGGTACCCTACGAGCAGTACTTC. It specifies CSVAQRQVPYEQYF.

This clonotype has only a few counts. The chain carries TRBV9 and TRBJ2-1; TRBD1 agrees at 8 bases. The DNA end is more similar to TRBJ2-5, so the J call may be wrong. The CDR3 length is 14 residues. Germline V CDR1 and CDR2: SGDLS, YYNGEE. The CDR3 loop is CASSPGQVRETQYF. CDR3 coding DNA: TGTGCCAGCTCTCCGGGACAGGTGAGAGAGACCCAGTACTTC.

V and J are TRBV19 and TRBJ2-1; D is unresolved. V gave up 3 bases and J gave up 6 bases, with 6 bases separating them. CDR1 and CDR2 (germline): LNHDA, SQIVND (reference sequence). CDR3 length: 12 amino acids. In nucleotides, the CDR3 is TGTGCCAGTAGTATTCAGAGCAATGAGCAGTTCTTC. It is translated as CASSIQSNEQFF.

This chain connects TRBV4-1 to TRBJ2-1; 15 bases line up with TRBD2. This CDR3 spans 16 amino acids. J gave up 9 bases and V 0 bases, and 3 bases lay outside the gene matches. CDR1 is MGHRA, CDR2 YSYEKL, per germline. The CDR3: CASSQEVGLAGGEQFF. DNA of the CDR3: TGCGCCAGCAGCCAAGAGGTGGGACTAGCGGGAGGTGAGCAGTTCTTC.

The chain combines TRBV27 with TRBJ2-5; D perhaps matches TRBD2 (6 bases). With the DNA end fitting TRBJ2-1 better, the J assignment may be wrong. Per germline, CDR1 MNHEY and CDR2 SMNVEV (reference sequence). This CDR3 contains 14 residues. The CDR3 protein is CASSFGGRGNEQFF. The CDR3 DNA reads TGTGCCAGCAGTTTCGGCGGCCGGGGGAATGAGCAGTTCTTC.

This clonotype has more than one count but fewer than ten. V is TRBV10-3 and J is TRBJ2-5; the match to TRBD1 covers 7 bases. The DNA end is more similar to TRBJ2-7, so the J call may be wrong. There are 13 residues in the CDR3. Per germline, CDR1 ENHRY and CDR2 SYGVKD. In DNA, the CDR3 is TGTGCCATCAGTGTGGGACAGTCCTACGAGCAGTACTTC. It translates to CAISVGQSYEQYF.

The chain links TRBV12-3 or TRBV12-4 to TRBJ2-7; weak D call: TRBD1 (5 bases). The V end lost 10 bases, the J end lost 4 bases, and 20 bases lay between the germline ends. The CDR3 totals 14 residues. The CDR3 DNA sequence: TGTGCCATCAGGTTAGCAGACAGTATTTACGAGCAGTACTTC. It encodes CAIRLADSIYEQYF.

The chain has TRBV7-9 and TRBJ1-1, with D tentatively TRBD1 (6 bases). V lost 8 bases and J 10 bases, leaving 20 bases between the germline ends. CDR1 and CDR2 from the germline V gene are SEHNR and FQNEAQ (reference sequence). The CDR3 sequence is 13 residues long. Written as DNA, the CDR3 is TGTGCCAGCGCAGGGGAGGCCAGGGCAGTAGCTTTCTTT. The encoded protein is CASAGEARAVAFF.

This chain uses TRBV10-3 with TRBJ2-5, with D tentatively TRBD1 or TRBD2 (5 bases each). Looked up from germline, CDR1 is ENHRY and CDR2 is SYGVKD. V shed 5 bases and J shed 8 bases, with 24 bases lying between them. The CDR3 sequence is 16 residues long. The DNA for the CDR3 is TGTGCCATCAGTCCAAGAACGGTGGGGGAATCGGGAACCCAGTACTTC. This sequence encodes CAISPRTVGESGTQYF.

The chain uses TRBV12-3 or TRBV12-4 and TRBJ2-2; TRBD1 might be the D (5 bases). Trimming shortened V by 5 bases and J by 7 bases, and 17 bases separated the two germline ends. The CDR3 is made up of 15 amino acids. This CDR3 is CASSHTTGYSGELFF. The CDR3 DNA reads as TGTGCCAGCAGTCATACTACAGGTTACAGCGGGGAGCTGTTTTTT.

This clonotype was seen a few times. The rearrangement joins TRBV20-1 to TRBJ2-7; D not certain. V was cut by 5 bases and J by 7 bases, with 21 bases left in between. This CDR3 contains 14 residues. CDR1 is DFQATT and CDR2 is SNEGSKA in the germline V gene (reference sequence). The CDR3 DNA is TGCAGTGCTGCCTCACCGGGCCTCCTATTTGAGCAGTACTTC. Translated, it gives CSAASPGLLFEQYF.

The sample holds a few counts of this clonotype. This chain uses TRBV7-2 with TRBJ2-1; 8 nucleotides line up with TRBD1. The closer fit of TRBJ2-5 to the DNA end suggests the J call may be wrong. This CDR3 spans 15 amino acids. CDR1 and CDR2 from the germline V gene are SGHTA and FQGNSA. The CDR3 spells CASSLALTGAETQYF. CDR3 DNA sequence: TGTGCCAGCAGCTTAGCGTTGACAGGGGCGGAGACCCAGTACTTC.

The chain has TRBV2 and TRBJ2-5; perhaps TRBD2 as D (5 bases). The CDR3 sequence is 14 residues long. V was clipped by 10 bases and J by 2 bases, with 17 bases between them. Germline loops: CDR1 SNHLY, CDR2 FYNNEI. Here the CDR3 reads CATQPGIKQETQYF. The CDR3 DNA sequence: TGTGCCACGCAGCCCGGGATAAAACAAGAGACCCAGTACTTC.

V gene TRBV12-3 or TRBV12-4 combines with J gene TRBJ1-2; 7 positions agree with TRBD1. V gave up 6 bases and J gave up 6 bases; unmatched junction bases: 13. The CDR3 has 15 residues. CDR3 in amino acids: CASSPTPQGPDGYTF. CDR3 nucleotides: TGTGCCAGCAGCCCTACTCCACAGGGGCCGGATGGCTACACCTTC.

This chain links TRBV4-1 with TRBJ1-2, with 8 positions matching TRBD1. Losses at the gene ends were 0 bases for V and 2 bases for J; bases not matched to a gene: 11. This CDR3 region has 18 residues. The germline V gene has CDR1 MGHRA and CDR2 YSYEKL. The CDR3 nucleotides read TGCGCCAGCAGCCAAGAGAGGGGCGTGGACAGGGCAAACTATGGCTACACCTTC. Protein: CASSQERGVDRANYGYTF.

The CDR3 DNA reads as TGTGCCAGCAGCATACCGGGACAGGGGTACTACGAGCAGTACTTC. This encodes CASSIPGQGYYEQYF. J is TRBJ2-7 and V is TRBV3-1; the match to TRBD1 covers 10 bases. This CDR3 comprises 15 residues. V lost 5 bases to trimming and J lost 3 bases; unmatched junction nucleotides: 7. Germline loops: CDR1 LGHDT, CDR2 YNNKEL (reference sequence).